This T cell receptor (beta chain) was profiled in a study of blood T cell repertoires in COVID-19. Repertoires were generated with immunoSEQ multiplex PCR, while TCRdb's copy carries only in-frame clones and drops some. The data hold tens of thousands of clones, with about 86% observed a single time. Details on this clone: The junction does not match germline at one end; this may be a read error.

The CDR3 spans 15 residues. Germline CDR1 and CDR2: SSHAT and FNYEAQ (reference sequence). Specimen: peripheral blood. The origin of this receptor is a woman over 75 in a cohort sampled during active or convalescent COVID-19. V gene TRBV7-7 combines with J gene TRBJ2-5; the match to TRBD1 covers 9 bases. CDR3 sequence reads: CASSRWRTGEETQYF. Here the CDR3 DNA reads TGTGCTAGCAGTCGATGGCGGACAGGGGAAGAGACCCAGTACTTC.